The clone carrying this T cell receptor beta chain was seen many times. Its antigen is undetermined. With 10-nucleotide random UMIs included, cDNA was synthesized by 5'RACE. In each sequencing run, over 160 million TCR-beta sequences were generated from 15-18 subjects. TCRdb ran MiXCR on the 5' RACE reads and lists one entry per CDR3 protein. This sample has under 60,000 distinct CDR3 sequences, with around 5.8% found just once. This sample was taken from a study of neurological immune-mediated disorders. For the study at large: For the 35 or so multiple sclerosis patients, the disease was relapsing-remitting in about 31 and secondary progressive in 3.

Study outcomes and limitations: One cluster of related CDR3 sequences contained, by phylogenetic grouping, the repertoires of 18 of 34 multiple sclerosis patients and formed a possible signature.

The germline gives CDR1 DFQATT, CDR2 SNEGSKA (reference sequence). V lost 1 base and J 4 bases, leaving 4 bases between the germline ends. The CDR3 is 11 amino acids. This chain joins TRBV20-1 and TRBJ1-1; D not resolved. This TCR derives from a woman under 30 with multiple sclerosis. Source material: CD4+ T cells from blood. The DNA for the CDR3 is TGCAGTGCTAGAGGGGGCACTGAAGCTTTCTTT. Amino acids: CSARGGTEAFF.